These 16 T cell receptor beta chains originate from one sample sequenced in a study of T cell responses to AZD1222 COVID-19 vaccine. TCRdb's table, derived via immunoSEQ multiplex PCR, lists solely in-frame clones and lacks some. Among around 100,000 clones, around 85% were seen once, and the ten largest hold about 6%. The starting material was peripheral blood, obtained on day 0 of AZD1222 vaccination. The receptor source for this set is an adult in good health.

The genes are TRBV5-1 and TRBJ1-5; TRBD1 agrees at 7 bases. V dropped 4 bases and J dropped 7; count of bases not matched to a gene: 8. Germline CDR1 SGHRS, CDR2 YFSETQ. CDR3 length: 14 amino acids. The CDR3 protein is CASSDTGEEQPQHF. CDR3 nucleotide sequence: TGCGCCAGCAGCGACACAGGGGAAGAGCAGCCCCAGCATTTT. The full variable domain, with the rest looked up from reference TRBV5-1 and TRBJ1-5, is KAGVTQTPRYLIKTRGQQVTLSCSPISGHRSVSWYQQTPGQGLQFLFEYFSETQRNKGNFPGRFSGRQFSNSRSEMNVSTLELGDSALYLCASSDTGEEQPQHFGDGTRLSIL.

V is TRBV4-1 and J is TRBJ1-1; 9 positions agree with TRBD1. The length of the CDR3 is 15 residues. Germline lookup yields CDR1 MGHRA and CDR2 YSYEKL. V shed 3 bases and J 8 bases; nucleotides not matched to a gene: 10. The CDR3 coding sequence is TGCGCCAGCAGCCACCCAGGGACAGGGATACAAGAAGCTTTCTTT. It is translated as CASSHPGTGIQEAFF.

The CDR3 nucleotides are TGTGCCAGCAGCAAGGTTAGAGGTAACGAGCAGTACTTC. Protein product: CASSKVRGNEQYF. The rearrangement links TRBV7-2 to TRBJ2-7, with D uncertain. This CDR3 is built from 13 residues. V lost 5 bases, J lost 5 bases, and 13 bases lay in between. Germline CDR1 reads SGHTA; CDR2 reads FQGNSA.

This clone has only a few counts. The chain couples TRBV7-9 to TRBJ2-2; D may be TRBD2 (5 bases). CDR1 and CDR2 from the germline V gene are SEHNR and FQNEAQ (reference sequence). CDR3 length: 14 amino acids. Trimming pared 3 bases from V and 3 bases from J, leaving 8 bases between. The CDR3 nucleotides read TGTGCCAGCAGCTTGGACTTATACACCGGGGAGCTGTTTTTT. Residues: CASSLDLYTGELFF.

J is TRBJ1-5 and V is TRBV6-2 or TRBV6-3, with a weak D call TRBD1 (5 bases). The ends were cut back, 2 bases at V and 5 bases at J, with 19 bases in the middle. The germline CDR1 and CDR2 sequences are MNHEY and SVGEGT. This CDR3 is 17 amino acids long. The CDR3 here is CASSYGAGGGRDQPQHF. The DNA of the CDR3 is TGTGCCAGCAGTTACGGGGCAGGCGGTGGTCGTGATCAGCCCCAGCATTTT.

This clone occurred once. The chain couples TRBV24-1 to TRBJ1-5, with TRBD1 matching over 9 bases. The germline gives CDR1 KGHDR, CDR2 SFDVKD. The ends lost 6 bases at V and 4 bases at J; junction bases unmatched: 3. The CDR3 has 14 amino acids. CDR3 residues: CATSPDRGNQPQHF. CDR3 DNA: TGTGCCACCAGTCCCGACAGGGGGAATCAGCCCCAGCATTTT.

This chain's CDR3 is CATSRERGFSHEQYF. CDR3 DNA sequence: TGTGCCACCAGCAGAGAAAGGGGTTTTTCCCACGAGCAGTACTTC. The chain recombines TRBV15 with TRBJ2-7; maybe TRBD1 (5 bases). This CDR3 spans 15 amino acids. The germline gives CDR1 LNHNV, CDR2 YYDKDF (reference sequence). Trimming pared 0 bases from V and 5 bases from J, leaving 14 bases between.

This clone showed up just a few times. This CDR3 is CASIAGPDQPQHF. The CDR3 nucleotides are TGTGCCAGCATCGCCGGGCCGGATCAGCCCCAGCATTTT. This sequence joins TRBV12-3 or TRBV12-4 and TRBJ1-5; no clear D gene. The ends were cut back, 7 bases at V and 5 bases at J, with 12 bases in the middle. The CDR3 runs to 13 residues.

V is TRBV6-4 and J is TRBJ2-2; D not resolved. The CDR3 loop spans 12 amino acids. Trimming shortened V by 0 bases and J by 7 bases, and 3 bases separated the two germline ends. Germline V CDR1 and CDR2: MRHNA, SNTAGT. Written as DNA, the CDR3 is TGTGCCAGCAGTGACTCTGGCGGGGAGCTGTTTTTT. Its protein product is CASSDSGGELFF.

The V gene is TRBV5-1, the J gene TRBJ1-1, with a possible D match to TRBD1 (5 bases). Germline CDR1 reads SGHRS; CDR2 reads YFSETQ. CDR3 length: 13 residues. The ends were cut back, 4 bases at V and 5 bases at J, with 12 bases in the middle. CDR3 sequence (DNA): TGCGCCAGCAGCCCGTCTTCAGGGACTGAAGCTTTCTTT. It codes for CASSPSSGTEAFF. The full variable domain, completed using reference TRBV5-1 and TRBJ1-1, is KAGVTQTPRYLIKTRGQQVTLSCSPISGHRSVSWYQQTPGQGLQFLFEYFSETQRNKGNFPGRFSGRQFSNSRSEMNVSTLELGDSALYLCASSPSSGTEAFFGQGTRLTVV.

The V call is TRBV5-1, the J call TRBJ1-3; no clear D gene. The germline gives CDR1 SGHRS, CDR2 YFSETQ. The CDR3 sequence is 15 residues long. Deletions cut 0 bases from V and 4 bases from J, with 11 bases between. The CDR3 sequence: CASSLAWAPGNTIYF. Written as DNA, the CDR3 is TGCGCCAGCAGCTTGGCTTGGGCACCCGGAAACACCATATATTTT.

The chain links TRBV30 to TRBJ2-7; possibly TRBD1 for D (6 bases). The CDR3 covers 13 residues. Trimming removed 0 bases from V and 5 bases from J, with 11 bases in between. From germline, CDR1 is GTSNPN and CDR2 SVGIG (reference sequence). The CDR3 is CAWSVGNRDEQYF. The CDR3 DNA is TGTGCCTGGAGTGTAGGAAACAGGGACGAGCAGTACTTC.

Here the CDR3 DNA reads TGTGCCAGCAGCAACGGACAGGATGTTAATGAAAAACTGTTTTTT. This gives the protein CASSNGQDVNEKLFF. V and J are TRBV7-8 and TRBJ1-4, with 7 bases that match TRBD1. This CDR3 is built from 15 residues. The germline V gene encodes CDR1 SGHVS and CDR2 FQNEAQ. The J segment lost 4 bases and the V segment lost 5 bases, leaving 7 bases of the junction unmatched. Complete variable domain (other parts from reference TRBV7-8 and TRBJ1-4): GAGVSQSPRYKVAKRGQDVALRCDPISGHVSLFWYQQALGQGPEFLTYFQNEAQLDKSGLPSDRFFAERPEGSVSTLKIQRTQQEDSAVYLCASSNGQDVNEKLFFGSGTQLSVL.

The chain links TRBV11-3 to TRBJ2-1, with D tentatively TRBD2 (5 bases). The CDR3 is made up of 14 amino acids. V lost 5 bases to trimming and J lost 3 bases, with 11 bases between them. Germline CDR1 and CDR2: SGHNT and YENEEA. CDR3 protein: CASSLSRDYNEQFF. For the CDR3, the DNA is TGTGCCAGCAGCCTAAGCCGGGACTACAATGAGCAGTTCTTC.

The chain links TRBV9 to TRBJ2-1, with 9 positions matching TRBD2. The germline CDR1 and CDR2 sequences are SGDLS and YYNGEE. The CDR3 length is 18 residues. V shed 0 bases and J 4 bases; nucleotides not matched to a gene: 11. In DNA form, the CDR3 reads TGTGCCAGCAGCGTAGTCGCTAGCGGGATCGGGCCTTACAATGAGCAGTTCTTC. Translated: CASSVVASGIGPYNEQFF.

The genes are TRBV3-1 (or the pseudogene TRBV3-2) and TRBJ1-3; D is undetermined. The length of the CDR3 is 15 residues. The germline CDR1 and CDR2 sequences are LGHDT and YNNKEL (reference sequence). V lost 0 bases and J 4 bases, leaving 10 bases between the germline ends. The CDR3 region has the DNA TGTGCCAGCAGCCAAGAAATGGGTCCCGGAAACACCATATATTTT. Translation: CASSQEMGPGNTIYF.